This is a list of T cell receptor beta chains from one sample in a study of shared clonotypes between healthy human individuals. The assay was immunoSEQ multiplex PCR, and TCRdb's table has in-frame clones only and misses some. The sample lists some 660,000 clones; 73% were seen once. Material: memory CD4+ T cells sorted from blood. The receptor set was obtained from a woman between 25 and 40 years old in good health. CDR3s include the opening cysteine and the closing phenylalanine or tryptophan. D genes are given only for firm matches. Size is omitted from some rows. Given values are once, few, many or a class for expanded clones.

NA	few	TRBV21-1	13	TRBJ1-2	CASSKNRSYGYTF	TGTGCCAGCAGCAAGAACAGATCCTATGGCTACACCTTC
NA	few	TRBV27	15	TRBJ1-2	CASSLFSGGINGYTF	TGTGCCAGCAGTTTATTCTCCGGAGGGATTAATGGCTACACCTTC
NA	NA	TRBV25-1	14	TRBJ2-5	CASSERDNRETQYF	TGTGCCAGCAGTGAACGGGACAATCGGGAGACCCAGTACTTC
TRBD1	once	TRBV19	11	TRBJ1-1	CASSWDREAFF	TGTGCCAGTAGTTGGGACAGGGAAGCTTTCTTT
NA	NA	TRBV11-2	14	TRBJ1-1	CASSLAGGSTEAFF	TGTGCCAGCAGCTTAGCTGGGGGGAGCACTGAAGCTTTCTTT
TRBD1	few	TRBV5-1	17	TRBJ2-6	CASSFPGTGSGANVLTF	TGCGCCAGCAGCTTTCCCGGGACAGGATCTGGGGCCAACGTCCTGACTTTC
NA	few	TRBV19	14	TRBJ2-5	CASSLRGTGETQYF	TGTGCCAGTAGTCTCAGGGGAACGGGCGAGACCCAGTACTTC
NA	NA	TRBV7-9	13	TRBJ1-4	CASNKQATEKLFF	TGTGCCAGCAACAAACAGGCGACCGAAAAACTGTTTTTT
NA	NA	TRBV2	12	TRBJ2-2	CASSMNTGELFF	TGTGCCAGCTCAATGAACACCGGGGAGCTGTTTTTT
NA	few	TRBV5-1	13	TRBJ1-1	CASKVAFGPEAFF	TGCGCCAGCAAGGTAGCGTTCGGACCTGAAGCTTTCTTT
TRBD2	few	TRBV19	18	TRBJ2-6	CASSSRLALTSGANVLTF	TGTGCCAGTAGTAGCCGACTAGCGCTAACCTCTGGGGCCAACGTCCTGACTTTC
NA	NA	TRBV5-1	13	TRBJ2-7	CASSNPGGREQYF	TGCGCCAGCAGCAACCCTGGGGGTCGCGAGCAGTACTTC
NA	NA	TRBV6-5	15	TRBJ1-3	CASSYSGKSGNTIYF	TGTGCCAGCAGTTACTCTGGGAAAAGTGGAAACACCATATATTTT
TRBD1	NA	TRBV27	15	TRBJ1-5	CASSLVQGAPGPQHF	TGTGCCAGCAGTTTAGTCCAGGGGGCCCCTGGGCCCCAGCATTTT
NA	few	TRBV7-9	15	TRBJ2-3	CASSPSAESTDTQYF	TGTGCCAGCAGCCCTAGCGCTGAGAGCACAGATACGCAGTATTTT
NA	NA	TRBV23-1	15	TRBJ2-3	CASSHSGFFTDTQYF	TGCGCCAGCAGTCATTCAGGGTTCTTCACAGATACGCAGTATTTT